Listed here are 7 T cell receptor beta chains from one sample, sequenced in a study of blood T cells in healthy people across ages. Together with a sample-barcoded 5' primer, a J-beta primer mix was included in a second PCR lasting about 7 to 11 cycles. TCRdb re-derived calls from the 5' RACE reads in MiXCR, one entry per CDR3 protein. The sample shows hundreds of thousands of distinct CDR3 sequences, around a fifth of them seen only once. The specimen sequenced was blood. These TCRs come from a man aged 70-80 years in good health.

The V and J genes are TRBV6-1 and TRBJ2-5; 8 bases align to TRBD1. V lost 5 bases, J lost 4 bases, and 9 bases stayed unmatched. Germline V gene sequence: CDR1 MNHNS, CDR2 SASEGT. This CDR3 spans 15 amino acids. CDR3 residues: CASSFVQGAGETQYF. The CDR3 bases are TGTGCCAGCAGTTTCGTGCAGGGGGCAGGAGAGACCCAGTACTTC.

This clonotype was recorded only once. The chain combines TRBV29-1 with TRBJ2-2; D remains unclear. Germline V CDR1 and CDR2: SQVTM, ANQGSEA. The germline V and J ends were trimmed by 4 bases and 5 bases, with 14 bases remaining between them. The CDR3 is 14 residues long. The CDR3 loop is CSVVWPGVTGELFF. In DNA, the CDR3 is TGCAGCGTTGTTTGGCCAGGCGTGACCGGGGAGCTGTTTTTT.

The DNA of the CDR3 is TGTGCCAGCAGCCGCCGGGACAAGGACGTGGAGACCCAGTACTTC. Translated, it gives CASSRRDKDVETQYF. The J gene is TRBJ2-5, the V gene TRBV28; the D gene is possibly TRBD1 (6 bases). The germline V gene has CDR1 MDHEN and CDR2 SYDVKM. The CDR3 totals 15 residues. Trimming pared 6 bases from V and 5 bases from J, leaving 19 bases between.

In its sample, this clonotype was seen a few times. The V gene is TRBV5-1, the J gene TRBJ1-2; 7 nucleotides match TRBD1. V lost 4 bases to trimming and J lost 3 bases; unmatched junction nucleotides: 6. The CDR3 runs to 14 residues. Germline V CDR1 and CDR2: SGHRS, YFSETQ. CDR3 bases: TGCGCCAGCAGCATCGGGACAGCGGACTATGGCTACACCTTC. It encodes CASSIGTADYGYTF.

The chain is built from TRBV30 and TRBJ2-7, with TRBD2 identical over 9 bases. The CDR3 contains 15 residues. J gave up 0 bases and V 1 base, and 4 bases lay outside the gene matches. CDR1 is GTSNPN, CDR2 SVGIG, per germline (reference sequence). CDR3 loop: CAWSGGSGSSYEQYF. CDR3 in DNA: TGTGCCTGGAGTGGGGGTAGCGGGAGCTCCTACGAGCAGTACTTC.

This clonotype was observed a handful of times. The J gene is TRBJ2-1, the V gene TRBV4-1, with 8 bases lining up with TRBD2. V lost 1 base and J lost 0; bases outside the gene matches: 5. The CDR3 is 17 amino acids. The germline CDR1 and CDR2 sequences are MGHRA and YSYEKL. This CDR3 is CASSQVTGTSSYNEQFF. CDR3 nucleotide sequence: TGCGCCAGCAGCCAAGTCACCGGGACTAGCTCCTACAATGAGCAGTTCTTC.

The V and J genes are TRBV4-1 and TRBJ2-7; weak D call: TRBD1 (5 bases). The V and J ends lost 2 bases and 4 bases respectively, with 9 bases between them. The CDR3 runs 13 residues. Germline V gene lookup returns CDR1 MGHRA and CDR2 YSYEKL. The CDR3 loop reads CASSQLTEYEQYF. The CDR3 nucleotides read TGCGCCAGCAGCCAATTGACAGAGTACGAGCAGTACTTC.